This TCR beta chain derives from a study of T cell responses to AZD1222 COVID-19 vaccine. Study-wide points: Clonal diversity may have been underestimated, and the donors were mostly white British, with more females than males. With dominance at 160-218 and 743-854, vaccine-associated CD4 TCRs spanned spike. Regions left unmutated in variants are reportedly the target of nearly half of spike-specific TCRs.

Method: immunoSEQ multiplex PCR; TCRdb's copy keeps in-frame clones and lacks some. The sample contains 140,000 or so clones, about 93% of which appear only once. A word on this clone: What it binds is unknown.

Germline CDR1 is MDHEN and CDR2 is SYDVKM. V dropped 6 bases and J dropped 10 bases, with 15 bases sitting between them. This CDR3 is 12 amino acids long. The rearrangement uses TRBV28 and TRBJ1-1; D remains unclear. The source material was peripheral blood, sampled 28 days after the second AZD1222 dose. This TCR was recovered from an adult who received the AZD1222 COVID-19 vaccine. CDR3 in DNA: TGTGCCAGCAGATATCGGGGAGGTGGAGCTTTCTTT. Translation: CASRYRGGGAFF.